This T cell receptor (beta chain) was obtained from a study of regulatory T cells in long-lasting Graves disease. Time point denoted: newly diagnosed GD, antithyroid drugs for less than 3 months. The TCR library was made from RNA that had been extracted from PBMCs in TRIzol. One endocrinology department in Xi'an, China, was where patients came from. General study findings and limits: For persistent Graves' patients, TCR diversity was lower than for newly diagnosed ones.

V was pared by 4 bases and J by 9 bases, with 16 bases between. Germline CDR1 and CDR2: SGHTA and FQGNSA. The CDR3 has 14 residues. For TCR beta, libraries came from iRepertoire HTBI primers and Arm-PCR of CDR3 regions. TCRdb processed the multiplex PCR reads anew with MiXCR; each CDR3 protein has one entry. The sample shows about 420,000 distinct CDR3 sequences, 16% of them seen only once. This clonotype showed up many times. The antigen remains undetermined. These data were also filed under a second study, of T cells in Graves' hyperthyroidism and ophthalmopathy. This second report adds: Blood samples included most of the expanded thyroid clonotypes exceeding 0.001.

The chain couples TRBV7-2 to TRBJ2-1; possibly TRBD2 for D (7 bases). The sequenced sample was peripheral blood mononuclear cells (PBMCs), obtained at new diagnosis, from a patient treated with antithyroid drugs. This receptor was taken from a woman under 30 with Graves disease. CDR3 protein: CASSSRGAFSEQFF. Written as DNA, the CDR3 is TGTGCCAGCAGCTCCCGGGGGGCGTTCAGTGAGCAGTTCTTC.